Each of the 28 T cell receptor beta chains below was sequenced from the same sample in a study of OX40 agonist ivuxolimab in advanced cancers. Library method: the immunoSEQ multiplex PCR assay. What TCRdb holds here is the immuneACCESS table cut down to in-frame rearrangements. Part of the clones is not present; checked against another copy, under half of the missing clones reflect an unresolved V gene, and the others are unexplained. The sample contains 80,000 to 100,000 clones, 90% of them found a single time. Around 1.5% of the sample belongs to the ten largest clones. Here the sequenced sample was CD4+ or CD8+ T cells sorted from blood, taken in a trial of the OX40 agonist ivuxolimab. The receptors derive from an adult with an advanced solid tumor such as melanoma, head and neck, liver or kidney cancer.

The chain joins TRBV15 to TRBJ1-5, with D possibly matching TRBD1 (6 bases). In germline, CDR1 is LNHNV, CDR2 YYDKDF (reference sequence). The CDR3 is 16 residues long. V lost 0 bases and J lost 6, with 15 bases in between. CDR3 sequence: CATSRDTGSAVQPQHF. In nucleotides, the CDR3 is TGTGCCACCAGCAGAGATACAGGGTCCGCGGTTCAGCCCCAGCATTTT.

The CDR3 region has the DNA TGTGCCAGCAGCCCCATACCCGGGACGGCTGCCTACGAGCAGTACTTC. The encoded protein is CASSPIPGTAAYEQYF. The chain joins TRBV5-6 to TRBJ2-7, with D tentatively TRBD1 or TRBD2 (5 bases each). With 4 bases removed from V and 2 bases from J, the gap between germline ends came to 19 bases. CDR3 size: 16 residues. The V gene's germline CDR1 is SGHDT and CDR2 YYEEEE. Full variable domain (outside the CDR3, taken from reference TRBV5-6 and TRBJ2-7): DAGVTQSPTHLIKTRGQQVTLRCSPKSGHDTVSWYQQALGQGPQFIFQYYEEEERQRGNFPDRFSGHQFPNYSSELNVNALLLGDSALYLCASSPIPGTAAYEQYFGPGTRLTVT.

This clone was observed once. The V call is TRBV30, the J call TRBJ1-3, with a tentative D call TRBD1 (6 bases). The V gene's germline CDR1 is GTSNPN and CDR2 SVGIG (reference sequence). Deletions cut 0 bases from V and 2 bases from J, with 11 bases between. This CDR3 has 15 amino acids. CDR3 in DNA: TGTGCCTGGAGTGTACTAGAGGGGGCTGGAAACACCATATATTTT. Protein product: CAWSVLEGAGNTIYF. Together with reference TRBV30 and TRBJ1-3, the CDR3 gives the full variable domain: SQTIHQWPATLVQPVGSPLSLECTVEGTSNPNLYWYRQAAGRGLQLLFYSVGIGQISSEVPQNLSASRPQDRQFILSSKKLLLSDSGFYLCAWSVLEGAGNTIYFGEGSWLTVV.

V gene TRBV5-4 combines with J gene TRBJ2-2; the match to TRBD2 covers 7 bases. The germline V gene encodes CDR1 SGHNT and CDR2 YYREEE (reference sequence). V lost 5 bases and J lost 4; bases outside the gene matches: 14. The CDR3 runs to 17 residues. This chain's CDR3 is CASSPPLAAASTGELFF. CDR3 DNA: TGTGCCAGCAGTCCGCCTCTAGCGGCAGCTTCCACCGGGGAGCTGTTTTTT.

This chain joins TRBV6-1 and TRBJ1-2; the D gene is possibly TRBD1 (5 bases). The germline V and J ends were trimmed by 3 bases and 4 bases, with 18 bases remaining between them. The length of the CDR3 is 16 residues. Germline CDR1 reads MNHNS; CDR2 reads SASEGT. CDR3 region: CASSEPSGRFLYGYTF. In DNA form, the CDR3 reads TGTGCCAGCAGTGAGCCATCGGGACGGTTCCTCTATGGCTACACCTTC.

The chain is built from TRBV7-9 and TRBJ2-5; D uncertain. The J call could be wrong; TRBJ2-7 is a better fit for the DNA end. The CDR3 extends over 12 amino acids. Germline V gene lookup returns CDR1 SEHNR and CDR2 FQNEAQ (reference sequence). The CDR3 DNA sequence: TGTGCCAGCAGCTCCCCACCCTACGAGCAGTACTTC. This sequence encodes CASSSPPYEQYF.

This chain uses TRBV7-3 with TRBJ2-1; 7 nucleotides align to TRBD1. CDR3 length: 13 residues. J lost 6 bases, V lost 5 bases, and 4 bases had no gene match. The germline V gene has CDR1 SGHTA and CDR2 FQGTGA. The CDR3 DNA sequence: TGTGCCAGCAGCCCCCCAGGGGGCAATGAGCAGTTCTTC. This sequence encodes CASSPPGGNEQFF.

A word on this clone: The junction departs from the called germline gene at one end, perhaps through a read error. V and J are TRBV5-1 and TRBJ1-2; D is undetermined. CDR1 SGHRS and CDR2 YFSETQ come from the germline V gene. The CDR3 length is 14 residues. CDR3 DNA sequence: TGCGCCAGCAGGTTGGAGTATAGCATCTATGGCTACACCTTC. This translates into CASRLEYSIYGYTF. The full variable domain, with the rest looked up from reference TRBV5-1 and TRBJ1-2, is KAGVTQTPRYLIKTRGQQVTLSCSPISGHRSVSWYQQTPGQGLQFLFEYFSETQRNKGNFPGRFSGRQFSNSRSEMNVSTLELGDSALYLCASRLEYSIYGYTFGSGTRLTVV.

This chain links TRBV28 with TRBJ2-2; D is possibly TRBD2 (6 bases). The CDR3 spans 14 residues. The V and J ends lost 2 bases and 5 bases respectively, with 9 bases between them. Per the germline V gene, CDR1 is MDHEN and CDR2 is SYDVKM. This chain's CDR3 is CASSLDRGTGELFF. DNA of the CDR3: TGTGCCAGCAGTTTAGACCGGGGGACCGGGGAGCTGTTTTTT.

V gene TRBV7-2 combines with J gene TRBJ2-7; D is undetermined. V was clipped by 1 base and J by 0 bases, with 10 bases between them. The germline CDR1 and CDR2 sequences are SGHTA and FQGNSA. The CDR3 loop spans 15 amino acids. The CDR3 loop is CASSLVVVASYEQYF. The CDR3 nucleotides read TGTGCCAGCAGCTTAGTTGTGGTTGCCTCCTACGAGCAGTACTTC.

The gene calls are TRBV7-2 and TRBJ2-7; D is unresolved. The CDR3 has 15 amino acids. Germline values: CDR1 SGHTA, CDR2 FQGNSA. The ends were cut back, 1 base at V and 3 bases at J, with 13 bases in the middle. Here the CDR3 DNA reads TGTGCCAGCAGCTTAGAGGCCCGCGAGGACTACGAGCAGTACTTC. The encoded protein is CASSLEAREDYEQYF.

The chain joins TRBV30 to TRBJ2-1; a weak D match, TRBD2 (6 bases). CDR1 GTSNPN and CDR2 SVGIG come from the germline V gene (reference sequence). V was cut by 5 bases and J by 3 bases, with 17 bases left in between. The length of the CDR3 is 15 residues. This CDR3 reads CAWSVGRRVYNEQFF. The CDR3 DNA is TGTGCCTGGTCGGTCGGGAGAAGGGTCTACAATGAGCAGTTCTTC.

The chain employs TRBV5-1 and TRBJ2-7, with no clear D. The CDR3 runs to 14 residues. Germline CDR1 SGHRS, CDR2 YFSETQ. V lost 0 bases and J lost 2, with 9 bases in between. Here the CDR3 reads CASSLDRAAYEQYF. The CDR3 DNA is TGCGCCAGCAGCTTGGATCGGGCCGCCTACGAGCAGTACTTC.

V and J are TRBV19 and TRBJ1-3, with unresolved D. The CDR3 length is 16 residues. Deletions cut 3 bases from V and 4 bases from J, with 16 bases between. Germline assignment: CDR1 LNHDA and CDR2 SQIVND (reference sequence). Written as DNA, the CDR3 is TGTGCCAGTAGTATCGGCAGACGCCTCGGAGGAAACACCATATATTTT. It specifies CASSIGRRLGGNTIYF.

This clone appeared a few times. This chain uses TRBV5-6 with TRBJ2-7; no reliable D call. The CDR3 has 13 residues. V dropped 3 bases and J dropped 6 bases, with 13 bases sitting between them. Germline CDR1 SGHDT, CDR2 YYEEEE. The CDR3 is CASSSPLWGEQYF. In DNA form, the CDR3 reads TGTGCCAGCAGCTCCCCTCTTTGGGGCGAGCAGTACTTC.

The CDR3 bases are TGTGCCAGCAGCTTAGCACAGTACACTGAAGCTTTCTTT. Protein: CASSLAQYTEAFF. J is TRBJ1-1 and V is TRBV7-8; D is undetermined. The CDR3 has 13 residues. With 0 bases removed from V and 3 bases from J, the gap between germline ends came to 5 bases. Germline V lookup: CDR1 SGHVS, CDR2 FQNEAQ.

This chain joins TRBV7-3 and TRBJ1-1; D is possibly TRBD1 (6 bases). The CDR3 loop spans 13 amino acids. From germline, CDR1 is SGHTA and CDR2 FQGTGA. V shed 7 bases and J shed 1 base, with 10 bases lying between them. The CDR3 DNA is TGTGCCAGCACCATGGGGGCGAACACTGAAGCTTTCTTT. It is translated as CASTMGANTEAFF.

A single count supports this clone. The rearrangement links TRBV15 to TRBJ2-2; 8 positions match TRBD2. V dropped 0 bases and J dropped 6; count of bases not matched to a gene: 3. The CDR3 runs to 15 residues. Germline lookup yields CDR1 LNHNV and CDR2 YYDKDF (reference sequence). For the CDR3, the DNA is TGTGCCACCAGCAGAGATCTAGCGGGCTCCGGGGAGCTGTTTTTT. The encoded protein is CATSRDLAGSGELFF.

This chain links TRBV29-1 with TRBJ2-3, with 11 bases fitting TRBD2. Germline V gives CDR1 SQVTM, CDR2 ANQGSEA. J was trimmed by 3 bases and V by 3 bases; bases with no gene match: 5. This CDR3 region has 15 residues. As DNA, the CDR3 is TGCAGCGTTGACGGGACTAGCGGCAAAACAGATACGCAGTATTTT. This codes for CSVDGTSGKTDTQYF.

V gene TRBV10-3 combines with J gene TRBJ2-7; D uncertain. CDR3 length equals 13 residues. The V end was cut by 7 bases, the J end by 0 bases, with 10 bases between. Germline loops: CDR1 ENHRY, CDR2 SYGVKD. CDR3 nucleotides: TGTGCCATCAACGTGGGCCCCTCCTACGAGCAGTACTTC. This sequence encodes CAINVGPSYEQYF.

The chain uses TRBV15 and TRBJ2-7; TRBD2 aligns across 7 bases. Germline CDR1 and CDR2: LNHNV and YYDKDF (reference sequence). Trimming cost V 5 bases and J 7 bases; bases outside gene matches: 11. CDR3 length: 14 amino acids. The CDR3 loop reads CATSPFRGGLEQYF. As DNA, the CDR3 is TGTGCCACCAGCCCTTTCCGGGGAGGGCTGGAGCAGTACTTC.

The genes are TRBV5-1 and TRBJ1-1, with D possibly TRBD1 on 5 matching bases. CDR1 and CDR2 from the germline V gene are SGHRS and YFSETQ. Trimming pared 0 bases from V and 3 bases from J, leaving 9 bases between. The CDR3 is 14 residues long. The chain's CDR3 is CASSLADIYTEAFF. In DNA, the CDR3 is TGCGCCAGCAGCTTGGCGGACATTTACACTGAAGCTTTCTTT.

The V call is TRBV7-2, the J call TRBJ2-7, with 12 bases that match TRBD2. CDR1 and CDR2 (germline): SGHTA, FQGNSA. The CDR3 has 17 residues. V shed 2 bases and J 6 bases; nucleotides not matched to a gene: 11. CDR3: CASSLRLAGAKGGEQYF. Here the CDR3 DNA reads TGTGCCAGCAGCTTACGACTAGCGGGAGCTAAGGGGGGCGAGCAGTACTTC.

The rearrangement links TRBV11-2 to TRBJ2-7; either TRBD1 or TRBD2 may supply D (6 bases each). V lost 5 bases and J lost 9, with 20 bases in between. The length of the CDR3 is 14 residues. The germline V gene has CDR1 SGHAT and CDR2 FQNNGV. The CDR3: CASSPSGALGGQYF. CDR3 DNA: TGTGCCAGCAGCCCCTCGGGGGCCCTGGGGGGGCAGTACTTC.

This chain connects TRBV7-2 to TRBJ1-2, with unresolved D. Germline loops: CDR1 SGHTA, CDR2 FQGNSA. This CDR3 comprises 15 residues. Trimming took off 1 base at V and 4 bases at J, with 13 bases between the two ends. As DNA, the CDR3 is TGTGCCAGCAGCTTAGTTTCAGGATCGGGCTATGGCTACACCTTC. This translates into CASSLVSGSGYGYTF.

Note on this clone: One junction end disagrees with the germline gene, perhaps due to a read error. The chain combines TRBV11-3 with TRBJ2-3, with TRBD2 identical over 8 bases. Germline V gene data show CDR1 as SGHNT and CDR2 as YENEEA. The CDR3 runs 14 residues. This CDR3 reads CASNLGLAVDTQYF. CDR3 DNA: TGTGCCAGCAACTTAGGACTAGCAGTAGATACGCAGTATTTT.

The rearrangement uses TRBV28 and TRBJ1-2; maybe TRBD1 (5 bases). The CDR3 has 12 amino acids. V dropped 7 bases and J dropped 5 bases, with 11 bases sitting between them. CDR1 is MDHEN, CDR2 SYDVKM, per germline. CDR3 region: CASTGGSYGYTF. The CDR3 DNA reads as TGTGCCAGCACGGGGGGATCTTATGGCTACACCTTC.

V gene TRBV19 combines with J gene TRBJ2-7; 7 nucleotides align to TRBD1. Germline loops: CDR1 LNHDA, CDR2 SQIVND (reference sequence). The CDR3 consists of 13 residues. The ends lost 11 bases at V and 5 bases at J; junction bases unmatched: 12. This chain's CDR3 is CASKNRGRDEQYF. As DNA, the CDR3 is TGTGCCTCGAAAAACAGGGGTCGAGACGAGCAGTACTTC.